Only one count was recorded for the clone carrying this T cell receptor (beta chain). The junction and the germline gene differ at one end; a read error may be behind it. These data belong to a study of cytomegalovirus exposure and HLA in healthy donors. The primer mix had 60 Vbeta and 13 Jbeta primers. Assay: immunoSEQ multiplex PCR; the TCRdb copy retains only in-frame clones and omits some. This sample carries about 170,000 clones, approximately 67% of them seen once, and the ten largest clones take about 3.2%. The source material was PBMCs. The source of this sequence is a middle-aged man in good health and CMV-seronegative.

The CDR3, as DNA: TGTGCCAGTACCGAGGACTCCCACAATGAGCAGTTCTTC. Residues: CASTEDSHNEQFF. V and J are TRBV27 and TRBJ2-1, with D possibly matching TRBD2 (5 bases). CDR1 and CDR2 (germline): MNHEY, SMNVEV (reference sequence). The CDR3 loop spans 13 amino acids.